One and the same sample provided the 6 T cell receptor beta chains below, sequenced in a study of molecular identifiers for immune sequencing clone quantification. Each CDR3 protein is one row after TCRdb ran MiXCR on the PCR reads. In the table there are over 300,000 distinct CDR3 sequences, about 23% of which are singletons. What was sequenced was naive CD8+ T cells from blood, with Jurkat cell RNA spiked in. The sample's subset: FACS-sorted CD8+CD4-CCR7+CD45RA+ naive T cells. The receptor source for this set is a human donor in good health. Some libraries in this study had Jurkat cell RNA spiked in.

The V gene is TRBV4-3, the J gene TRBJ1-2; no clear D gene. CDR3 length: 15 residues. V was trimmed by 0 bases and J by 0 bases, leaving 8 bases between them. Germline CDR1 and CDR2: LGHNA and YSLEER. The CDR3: CASSQDLVTNYGYTF. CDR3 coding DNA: TGCGCCAGCAGCCAAGATCTTGTTACTAACTATGGCTACACCTTC.

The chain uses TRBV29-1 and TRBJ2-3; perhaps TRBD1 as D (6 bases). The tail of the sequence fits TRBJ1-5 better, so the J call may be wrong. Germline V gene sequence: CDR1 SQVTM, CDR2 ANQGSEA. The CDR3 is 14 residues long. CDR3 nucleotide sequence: TGCAGCGTTGAGCTGGGAAGGAGGACAGATACGCAGCATTTT. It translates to CSVELGRRTDTQHF.

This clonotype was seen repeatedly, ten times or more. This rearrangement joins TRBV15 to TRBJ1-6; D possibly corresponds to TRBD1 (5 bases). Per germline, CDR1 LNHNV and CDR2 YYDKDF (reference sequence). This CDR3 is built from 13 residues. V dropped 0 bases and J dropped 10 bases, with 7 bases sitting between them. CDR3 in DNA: TGTGCCACCAGCAGAGACTGGGGGTCACCCCTCCACTTT. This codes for CATSRDWGSPLHF.

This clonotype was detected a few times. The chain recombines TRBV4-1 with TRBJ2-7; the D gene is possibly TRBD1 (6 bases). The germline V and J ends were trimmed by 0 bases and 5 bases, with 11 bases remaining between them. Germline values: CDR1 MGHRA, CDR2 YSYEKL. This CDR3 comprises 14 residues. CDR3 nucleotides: TGCGCCAGCAGCCAAGAAGGCAGGGGAAACGAGCAGTACTTC. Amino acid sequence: CASSQEGRGNEQYF.

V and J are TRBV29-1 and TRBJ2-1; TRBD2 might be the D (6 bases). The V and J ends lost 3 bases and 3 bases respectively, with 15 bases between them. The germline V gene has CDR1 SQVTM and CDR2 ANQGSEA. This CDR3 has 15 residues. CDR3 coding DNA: TGCAGCGTTGAGCACCTCGGCGGGATCTACAATGAGCAGTTCTTC. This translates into CSVEHLGGIYNEQFF.

DNA of the CDR3: TGCGCCAGCAGCCAAGATAGAGTAACGGGGGGGCCCACAGATACGCAGTATTTT. Translated, it gives CASSQDRVTGGPTDTQYF. The chain employs TRBV4-1 and TRBJ2-3, with 8 bases lining up with TRBD2. Germline values: CDR1 MGHRA, CDR2 YSYEKL. The CDR3 contains 18 residues. V was clipped by 0 bases and J by 2 bases; unmatched bases: 10.